Listed here are 26 T cell receptor beta chains from one sample, sequenced in a study of blood T cell repertoires in COVID-19. Repertoires were generated with immunoSEQ multiplex PCR, while TCRdb's copy carries only in-frame clones and drops some. The sample yields 200,000 or so clones, approximately 79% seen once. The sequencing sample was made of peripheral blood. The source of these receptors is a man in his 60s with active or convalescent COVID-19.

The chain is built from TRBV7-2 and TRBJ2-7, with TRBD2 matching over 13 bases. The length of the CDR3 is 16 residues. Germline CDR1 SGHTA, CDR2 FQGNSA. Trimming at V came to 5 bases and at J to 1 base, leaving 5 bases not matched to a gene. CDR3 protein: CASSPGLAGSSYEQYF. As DNA, the CDR3 is TGTGCCAGCAGCCCGGGACTAGCGGGATCATCCTACGAGCAGTACTTC.

This chain connects TRBV28 to TRBJ2-2, with 9 bases matching TRBD2. Looked up from germline, CDR1 is MDHEN and CDR2 is SYDVKM. V lost 5 bases, J lost 6 bases, and 4 bases stayed unmatched. The CDR3 is 14 amino acids. The CDR3 protein is CASSLAGRAGELFF. CDR3 bases: TGTGCCAGCAGTCTAGCGGGAAGGGCCGGGGAGCTGTTTTTT.

This chain connects TRBV29-1 to TRBJ1-1; D is uncertain. V was shortened by 5 bases and J by 1 base, with 14 bases between the two germline ends. Germline V gene data show CDR1 as SQVTM and CDR2 as ANQGSEA. The CDR3 is 14 residues long. CDR3 loop: CSVSGGRGNTEAFF. The CDR3 coding sequence is TGCAGCGTTTCAGGAGGTCGGGGGAACACTGAAGCTTTCTTT.

This chain joins TRBV4-1 and TRBJ2-5, with unresolved D. The CDR3 spans 15 residues. Germline V gene lookup returns CDR1 MGHRA and CDR2 YSYEKL. Trimming cost V 0 bases and J 3 bases, with 11 bases left between them. CDR3 sequence: CASSQDRRSEETQYF. Here the CDR3 DNA reads TGCGCCAGCAGCCAAGATCGGAGATCCGAAGAGACCCAGTACTTC.

The chain uses TRBV9 and TRBJ1-2, with 9 positions matching TRBD1. After removal of 4 bases from V and 1 base from J, the junction contained 5 bases not matched to a gene. Looked up from germline, CDR1 is SGDLS and CDR2 is YYNGEE. This CDR3 has 15 amino acids. CDR3 bases: TGTGCCAGCAGCCGGGGGACAGGGTATAACTATGGCTACACCTTC. Residues: CASSRGTGYNYGYTF.

This chain connects TRBV6-5 to TRBJ2-7; D perhaps matches TRBD2 (6 bases). Trimming pared 7 bases from V and 5 bases from J, leaving 15 bases between. The CDR3 loop spans 13 amino acids. Germline V gene lookup returns CDR1 MNHEY and CDR2 SVGAGI. The DNA of the CDR3 is TGTGCCAGCATAAGTCCGGGAGTCCACGAGCAGTACTTC. Protein: CASISPGVHEQYF.

V usage is TRBV10-3 and J usage is TRBJ2-1; TRBD1 aligns across 7 bases. This CDR3 contains 14 residues. The V segment lost 3 bases and the J segment 6 bases; nucleotides outside the gene matches: 5. Germline V gene sequence: CDR1 ENHRY, CDR2 SYGVKD. This chain's CDR3 is CAISDVTGTNEQFF. In DNA, the CDR3 is TGTGCCATCAGTGATGTGACAGGGACCAATGAGCAGTTCTTC.

This chain joins TRBV3-1 (or the pseudogene TRBV3-2) and TRBJ2-2; possibly TRBD2 for D (6 bases). Germline CDR1 and CDR2: LGHDT and YNNKEL (reference sequence). The CDR3 is 15 residues long. V was shortened by 0 bases and J by 5 bases, with 10 bases between the two germline ends. CDR3 nucleotides: TGTGCCAGCAGCCAAGAGTGGGGGAGGACCGGGGAGCTGTTTTTT. It yields the protein CASSQEWGRTGELFF.

Only a few counts were recorded for this clone. This chain uses TRBV7-2 with TRBJ1-2; possibly TRBD1 for D (6 bases). Trimming cost V 5 bases and J 8 bases, with 21 bases left between them. The CDR3 is 15 residues long. Looked up from germline, CDR1 is SGHTA and CDR2 is FQGNSA. In nucleotides, the CDR3 is TGTGCCAGCAGCCCAAGGGCAGGGGTGAACCGCGGCTACACCTTC. This gives the protein CASSPRAGVNRGYTF. Filled out from reference TRBV7-2 and TRBJ1-2, the complete variable domain reads GAGVSQSPSNKVTEKGKDVELRCDPISGHTALYWYRQSLGQGLEFLIYFQGNSAPDKSGLPSDRFSAERTGGSVSTLTIQRTQQEDSAVYLCASSPRAGVNRGYTFGSGTRLTVV.

V usage is TRBV30 and J usage is TRBJ1-1; no clear D. Germline lookup yields CDR1 GTSNPN and CDR2 SVGIG (reference sequence). Between the trimmed V and J ends, which lost 3 bases and 6 bases, there was a span of 8 bases. The CDR3 is 11 amino acids. Here the CDR3 DNA reads TGTGCCTGGAGCGTCTACGCTGAAGCTTTCTTT. Translated, it gives CAWSVYAEAFF.

This chain joins TRBV7-3 and TRBJ2-2; a possible D gene is TRBD2 (6 bases). Germline values: CDR1 SGHTA, CDR2 FQGTGA. V lost 0 bases, J lost 5 bases, and 7 bases lay in between. The CDR3 extends over 14 amino acids. For the CDR3, the DNA is TGTGCCAGCAGCTTAACAGGGAGGACCGGGGAGCTGTTTTTT. It codes for CASSLTGRTGELFF. Using reference TRBV7-3 and TRBJ2-2 for the parts outside the CDR3, the full variable domain is GAGVSQTPSNKVTEKGKYVELRCDPISGHTALYWYRQSLGQGPEFLIYFQGTGAADDSGLPNDRFFAVRPEGSVSTLKIQRTERGDSAVYLCASSLTGRTGELFFGEGSRLTVL.

J is TRBJ1-2 and V is TRBV7-3; 10 positions match TRBD1. The ends lost 0 bases at V and 4 bases at J; junction bases unmatched: 8. The V gene's germline CDR1 is SGHTA and CDR2 FQGTGA. The CDR3 is made up of 17 amino acids. The CDR3 DNA reads TGTGCCAGCAGCTTAACGGCCGGGACAGGGGCCATCTATGGCTACACCTTC. It specifies CASSLTAGTGAIYGYTF.

The chain links TRBV23-1 to TRBJ2-3; 10 bases match TRBD2. TRBV23-1 belongs to the ORF category, with a function that is uncertain. This CDR3 is 22 amino acids long. V trimming: 3 bases; J trimming: 0 bases; junction bases outside the gene matches: 21. The CDR3 sequence is CASSHLERVIAGGTTSTDTQYF. Here the CDR3 DNA reads TGCGCCAGCAGTCACCTGGAAAGGGTAATAGCGGGAGGTACAACTAGCACAGATACGCAGTATTTT.

The V and J genes are TRBV19 and TRBJ2-7; TRBD2 is a possible D gene (5 bases). The CDR3 is 14 residues long. With 5 bases removed from V and 3 bases from J, the gap between germline ends came to 14 bases. From germline, CDR1 is LNHDA and CDR2 SQIVND (reference sequence). CDR3 sequence (DNA): TGTGCCAGTAGTTCGAGGGAGCCAAACTACGAGCAGTACTTC. It translates to CASSSREPNYEQYF. Together with reference TRBV19 and TRBJ2-7, the CDR3 gives the full variable domain: DGGITQSPKYLFRKEGQNVTLSCEQNLNHDAMYWYRQDPGQGLRLIYYSQIVNDFQKGDIAEGYSVSREKKESFPLTVTSAQKNPTAFYLCASSSREPNYEQYFGPGTRLTVT.

V and J are TRBV9 and TRBJ2-3; 7 bases agree with TRBD2. The germline CDR1 and CDR2 sequences are SGDLS and YYNGEE. The CDR3 is 17 residues long. With V trimmed by 0 bases and J by 0 bases, 7 bases remained unmatched. CDR3 bases: TGTGCCAGCAGCGTAGGGAATGAACTAGCGAGCACAGATACGCAGTATTTT. Translated, it gives CASSVGNELASTDTQYF.

This chain uses TRBV6-5 with TRBJ1-6, with D perhaps matching TRBD1 (6 bases). The CDR3 spans 15 residues. Germline lookup yields CDR1 MNHEY and CDR2 SVGAGI. V dropped 6 bases and J dropped 9 bases, with 18 bases sitting between them. CDR3 loop: CASSPGEFGGSPLHF. The CDR3 DNA follows: TGTGCCAGCAGCCCAGGGGAATTCGGAGGTTCACCCCTCCACTTT.

This clone was counted a single time. Different DNA sequences within this sample yield the same CDR3. V is TRBV18 and J is TRBJ1-2, with TRBD1 identical over 7 bases. There are 13 residues in the CDR3. The J segment lost 3 bases and the V segment lost 3 bases, leaving 1 base of the junction unmatched. Germline V gene data show CDR1 as KGHSH and CDR2 as LQKENI. The CDR3 coding sequence is TGTGCCAGCTCACCCGGGACAGACTATGGCTACACCTTC. Translated: CASSPGTDYGYTF.

The chain is built from TRBV9 and TRBJ2-1; 10 bases match TRBD2. The CDR3 sequence is 15 residues long. Trimming cost V 2 bases and J 4 bases; bases outside gene matches: 3. Germline CDR1 is SGDLS and CDR2 is YYNGEE. The CDR3, as DNA: TGTGCCAGCAGCGTGGGGACTAGCGCGTACAATGAGCAGTTCTTC. It codes for CASSVGTSAYNEQFF.

The gene calls are TRBV7-3 and TRBJ2-2; D is undetermined. The V and J ends lost 5 bases and 7 bases respectively, with 17 bases between them. The V gene's germline CDR1 is SGHTA and CDR2 FQGTGA. The CDR3 is 15 amino acids. This CDR3 reads CASSDSGVAVGELFF. CDR3 nucleotides: TGTGCCAGCAGCGACTCCGGAGTAGCAGTCGGGGAGCTGTTTTTT.

The rearrangement joins TRBV7-9 to TRBJ1-1; a possible D gene is TRBD1 (5 bases). From germline, CDR1 is SEHNR and CDR2 FQNEAQ (reference sequence). The CDR3 is made up of 14 amino acids. V was cut by 4 bases and J by 1 base, with 10 bases left in between. The CDR3 sequence is CASSSKTENTEAFF. The CDR3, as DNA: TGTGCCAGCAGCTCCAAGACAGAGAACACTGAAGCTTTCTTT.

The rearrangement uses TRBV7-9 and TRBJ2-5; TRBD1 aligns across 7 bases. The germline V gene has CDR1 SEHNR and CDR2 FQNEAQ (reference sequence). Losses at the gene ends were 6 bases for V and 6 bases for J; bases not matched to a gene: 13. The CDR3 runs 15 residues. CDR3 region: CASSIGQARTQTQYF. The DNA of the CDR3 is TGTGCCAGCAGTATAGGACAGGCCCGAACTCAGACCCAGTACTTC.

This clone was picked up one time. V usage is TRBV10-3 and J usage is TRBJ2-1; the D gene is possibly TRBD2 (6 bases). Germline CDR1 reads ENHRY; CDR2 reads SYGVKD. This CDR3 spans 15 amino acids. Trimming cost V 0 bases and J 9 bases, with 15 bases left between them. CDR3 protein: CAISESVEDYSEQFF. The CDR3 DNA reads TGTGCCATCAGTGAGTCGGTGGAGGACTATTCTGAGCAGTTCTTC.

CDR3 sequence: CATATSGRAGELFF. The CDR3 bases are TGTGCCACCGCGACTAGCGGGAGAGCCGGGGAGCTGTTTTTT. The chain is built from TRBV7-2 and TRBJ2-2; 12 positions agree with TRBD2. The CDR3 consists of 14 residues. Germline assignment: CDR1 SGHTA and CDR2 FQGNSA. With V trimmed by 10 bases and J by 6 bases, 6 bases remained unmatched.

This chain connects TRBV6-1 to TRBJ1-5, with a possible D match to TRBD1 (6 bases). Trimming stripped 4 bases from V and 3 bases from J, with 19 bases between. This CDR3 is 17 amino acids long. CDR1 and CDR2 from the germline V gene are MNHNS and SASEGT. In DNA form, the CDR3 reads TGTGCCAGCAGTGGAATCCCGCGCGGGGGCCACAATCAGCCCCAGCATTTT. Amino acid sequence: CASSGIPRGGHNQPQHF.

The V and J genes are TRBV4-3 and TRBJ1-2; 7 bases are shared with TRBD1. The CDR3 totals 15 residues. The trim removed 3 bases at V and 4 bases at J, leaving 8 bases unmatched. Germline values: CDR1 LGHNA, CDR2 YSLEER. The CDR3 sequence is CASSHGQASSYGYTF. In nucleotides, the CDR3 is TGCGCCAGCAGCCATGGACAGGCCTCAAGCTATGGCTACACCTTC.

J is TRBJ2-1 and V is TRBV7-8, with TRBD2 matching over 15 bases. The CDR3 consists of 16 residues. The V and J ends lost 5 bases and 8 bases, in that order; junction bases with no gene match: 7. The germline gives CDR1 SGHVS, CDR2 FQNEAQ. CDR3 protein: CASSPRTSGREDEQFF. In DNA form, the CDR3 reads TGTGCCAGCAGCCCGCGGACTAGCGGGAGGGAGGATGAGCAGTTCTTC.